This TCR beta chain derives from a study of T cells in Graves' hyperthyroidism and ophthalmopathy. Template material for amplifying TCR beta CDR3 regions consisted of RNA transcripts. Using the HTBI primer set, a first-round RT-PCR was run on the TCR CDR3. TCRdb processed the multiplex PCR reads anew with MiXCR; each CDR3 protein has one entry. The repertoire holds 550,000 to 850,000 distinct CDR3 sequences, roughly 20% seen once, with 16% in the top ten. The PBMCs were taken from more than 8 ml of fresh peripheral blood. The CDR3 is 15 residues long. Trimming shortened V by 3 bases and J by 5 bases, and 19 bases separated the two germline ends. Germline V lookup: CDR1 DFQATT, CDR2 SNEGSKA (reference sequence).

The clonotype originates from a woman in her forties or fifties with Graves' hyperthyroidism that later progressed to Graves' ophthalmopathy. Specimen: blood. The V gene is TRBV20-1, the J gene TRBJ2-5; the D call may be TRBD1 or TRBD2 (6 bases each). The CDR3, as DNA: TGCAGTGCTAGGATCCTCGGGGGCATGGAGGAGACCCAGTACTTC. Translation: CSARILGGMEETQYF.